This entry features one TCR beta chain sequence. The naive CD8 population came from CD45RO-negative cells selected for CCR7, without terminally differentiated effector memory CD45RA+ cells. This CDR3 spans 15 amino acids. Trimming pared 6 bases from V and 4 bases from J, leaving 14 bases between. The germline V gene encodes CDR1 SGHRS and CDR2 YFSETQ. The sample comes from a study of shared clonotypes between healthy human individuals. Sequencing used immunoSEQ multiplex PCR; TCRdb keeps in-frame clones, though not all of them. The sample includes more than 2 million clones, about 95% of them seen just once.

The sample consisted of naive CD8+ T cells sorted from blood. The sequence derives from a man aged 18 to 30 in good health. This chain uses TRBV5-1 with TRBJ2-6; D possibly uses TRBD1 or TRBD2 (5 bases each). The CDR3 region is CASNFGADGANVLTF. The CDR3 DNA reads as TGCGCCAGCAATTTCGGGGCAGACGGGGCCAACGTCCTGACTTTC.